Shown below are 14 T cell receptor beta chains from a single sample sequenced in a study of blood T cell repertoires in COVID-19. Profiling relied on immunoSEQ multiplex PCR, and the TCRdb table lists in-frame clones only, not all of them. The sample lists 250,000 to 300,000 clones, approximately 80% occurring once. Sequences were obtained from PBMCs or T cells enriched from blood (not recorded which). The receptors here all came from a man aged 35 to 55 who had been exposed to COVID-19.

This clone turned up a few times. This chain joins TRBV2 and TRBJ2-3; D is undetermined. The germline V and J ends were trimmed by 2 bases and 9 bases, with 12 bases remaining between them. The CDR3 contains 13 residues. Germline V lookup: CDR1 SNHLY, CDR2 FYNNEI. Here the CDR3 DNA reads TGTGCCAGCAGTGAATACCTAGACGGCACGCAGTATTTT. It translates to CASSEYLDGTQYF.

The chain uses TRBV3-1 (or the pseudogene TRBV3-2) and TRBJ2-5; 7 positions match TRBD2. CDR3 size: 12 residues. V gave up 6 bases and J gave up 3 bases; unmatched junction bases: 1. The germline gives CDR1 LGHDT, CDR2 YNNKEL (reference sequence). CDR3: CASRGGEETQYF. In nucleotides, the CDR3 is TGTGCCAGCAGGGGGGGGGAAGAGACCCAGTACTTC.

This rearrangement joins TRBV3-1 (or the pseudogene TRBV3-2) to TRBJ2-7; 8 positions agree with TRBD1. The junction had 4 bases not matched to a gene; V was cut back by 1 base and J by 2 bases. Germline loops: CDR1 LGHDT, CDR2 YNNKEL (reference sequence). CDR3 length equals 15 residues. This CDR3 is CASSQADRGAYEQYF. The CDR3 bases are TGTGCCAGCAGCCAAGCCGACAGGGGAGCCTACGAGCAGTACTTC.

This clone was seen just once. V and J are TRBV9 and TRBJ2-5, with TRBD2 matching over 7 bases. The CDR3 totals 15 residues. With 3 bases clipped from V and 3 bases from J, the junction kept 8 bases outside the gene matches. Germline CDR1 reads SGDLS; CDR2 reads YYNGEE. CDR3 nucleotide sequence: TGTGCCAGCAGCGGCCTGGGCCGGGGGGAAGAGACCCAGTACTTC. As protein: CASSGLGRGEETQYF.

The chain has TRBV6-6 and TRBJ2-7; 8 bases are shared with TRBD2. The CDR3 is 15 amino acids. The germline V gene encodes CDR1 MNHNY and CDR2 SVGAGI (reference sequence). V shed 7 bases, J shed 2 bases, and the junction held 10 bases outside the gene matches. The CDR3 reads CASTIGGTRPYEQYF. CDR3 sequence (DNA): TGTGCCAGCACCATTGGGGGGACTAGACCCTACGAGCAGTACTTC.

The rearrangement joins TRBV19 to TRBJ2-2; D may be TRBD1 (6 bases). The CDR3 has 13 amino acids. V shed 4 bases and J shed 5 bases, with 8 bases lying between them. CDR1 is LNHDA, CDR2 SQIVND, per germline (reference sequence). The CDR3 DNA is TGTGCCAGTAGTAACAGGGCTACCGGGGAGCTGTTTTTT. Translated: CASSNRATGELFF.

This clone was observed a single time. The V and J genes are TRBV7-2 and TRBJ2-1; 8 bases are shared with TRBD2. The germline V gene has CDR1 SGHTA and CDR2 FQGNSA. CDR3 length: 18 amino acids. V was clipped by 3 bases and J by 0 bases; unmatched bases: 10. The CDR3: CASSLISGAPSSYNEQFF. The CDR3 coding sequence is TGTGCCAGCAGCTTGATTAGCGGGGCCCCAAGCTCCTACAATGAGCAGTTCTTC. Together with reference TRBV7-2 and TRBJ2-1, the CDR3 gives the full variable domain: GAGVSQSPSNKVTEKGKDVELRCDPISGHTALYWYRQSLGQGLEFLIYFQGNSAPDKSGLPSDRFSAERTGGSVSTLTIQRTQQEDSAVYLCASSLISGAPSSYNEQFFGPGTRLTVL.

CDR3 nucleotide sequence: TGCGCCAGCAGGGGGACTAGCGGCAGATACAATGAGCAGTTCTTC. Amino acid sequence: CASRGTSGRYNEQFF. The chain is built from TRBV5-1 and TRBJ2-1, with 11 bases matching TRBD2. V dropped 5 bases and J dropped 4; count of bases not matched to a gene: 5. The CDR3 runs 15 residues. Germline CDR1 and CDR2: SGHRS and YFSETQ.

The CDR3 region is CASRTSGTGGVYEQYF. In DNA, the CDR3 is TGTGCCAGTAGGACCTCCGGGACAGGGGGCGTCTACGAGCAGTACTTC. The chain has TRBV19 and TRBJ2-7, with 12 bases identical to TRBD1. The CDR3 runs 16 residues. CDR1 and CDR2 (germline): LNHDA, SQIVND (reference sequence). J lost 3 bases, V lost 6 bases, and 9 bases had no gene match.

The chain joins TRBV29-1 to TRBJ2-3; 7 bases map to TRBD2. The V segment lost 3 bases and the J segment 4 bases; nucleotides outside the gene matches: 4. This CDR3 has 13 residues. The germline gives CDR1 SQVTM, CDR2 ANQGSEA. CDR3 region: CSVDRSGPDTQYF. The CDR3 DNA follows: TGCAGCGTTGACCGTAGCGGGCCAGATACGCAGTATTTT.

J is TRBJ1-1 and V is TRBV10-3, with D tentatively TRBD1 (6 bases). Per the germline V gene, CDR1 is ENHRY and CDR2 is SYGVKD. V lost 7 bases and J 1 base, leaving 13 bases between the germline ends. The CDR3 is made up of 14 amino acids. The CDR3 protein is CAITPGTSNTEAFF. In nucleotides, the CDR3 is TGTGCCATCACCCCCGGGACATCGAACACTGAAGCTTTCTTT.

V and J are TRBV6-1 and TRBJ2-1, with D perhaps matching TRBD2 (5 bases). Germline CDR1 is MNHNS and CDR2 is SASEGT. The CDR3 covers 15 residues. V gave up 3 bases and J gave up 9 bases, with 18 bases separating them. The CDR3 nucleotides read TGTGCCAGCAGTGATAGATTAGGAGGTCTCCCTGAGCAGTTCTTC. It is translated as CASSDRLGGLPEQFF.

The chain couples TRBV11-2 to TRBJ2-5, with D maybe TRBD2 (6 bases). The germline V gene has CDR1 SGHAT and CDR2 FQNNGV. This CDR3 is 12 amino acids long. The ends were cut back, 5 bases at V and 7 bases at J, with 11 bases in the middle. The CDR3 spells CASSPRGGTQYF. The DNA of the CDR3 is TGTGCCAGCAGCCCGCGGGGTGGGACCCAGTACTTC.

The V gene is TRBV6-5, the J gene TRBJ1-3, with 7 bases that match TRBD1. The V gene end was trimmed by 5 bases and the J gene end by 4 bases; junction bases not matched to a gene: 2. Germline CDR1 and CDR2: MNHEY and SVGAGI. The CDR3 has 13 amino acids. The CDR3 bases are TGTGCCAGCAGTCTCAGGGGGGGAAACACCATATATTTT. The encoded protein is CASSLRGGNTIYF.